The TCR beta chain under discussion was sequenced for a study of T-cell reconstitution after alpha-beta-depleted transplantation in children. Overall study results and limits: After transplant, at about two months, alpha-beta T cells were reportedly derived from several hundred expanded graft clones. Elevated TCRbeta diversity at day 60 was traced, in some patients, to surviving recipient T cells and thymic progenitors. The authors attributed T-cell counts and diversity one year after transplant mostly to newly produced T cells.

Trimming shortened V by 2 bases and J by 4 bases, and 14 bases separated the two germline ends. CDR3 length: 15 amino acids. Germline V gene sequence: CDR1 ENHRY, CDR2 SYGVKD. About this clonotype itself: The antigen is undetermined.

Preparation of the TCRbeta library involved a method that used unique molecular identifiers. TCRdb re-analysed the PCR reads in MiXCR, keeping a single row per CDR3 protein. The table shows 450,000 to 600,000 distinct CDR3 sequences, with approximately 12% occurring only once. This chain joins TRBV10-3 and TRBJ1-2; D may be TRBD1 (5 bases). Sequenced material: PBMCs, mostly from graft donor cells, taken 360 days after TCRalphabeta/CD19-depleted stem cell transplant. The source is a male patient younger than 18 who had a stem cell transplant for acute myeloid leukemia, so the T cells may come from the graft donor. CDR3 protein: CAISEGDQVGYGYTF. CDR3 nucleotide sequence: TGTGCCATCAGTGAGGGGGACCAAGTCGGCTATGGCTACACCTTC.